A selection of T cell receptor beta chains follows, all from one sample in a study of blood T cells in healthy people across ages. TCRdb redid the calling of the 5' RACE reads with MiXCR, one entry per CDR3 protein. This table holds some 1.5 million distinct CDR3 sequences, roughly 43% found once. The sample taken for sequencing was blood. Receptor source: a woman between 18 and 29 years old in good health. CDR3s include the opening cysteine and the closing phenylalanine or tryptophan. D genes are given only for firm matches. Rows give clone size only sometimes, using once, few, many, or a class for an expanded clone.

size	V	D	J	DNA	CDR3
.	TRBV27	.	TRBJ1-2	TGTGCCAGCAGTTCAACACAGACAGGTGGCTACACCTTC	CASSSTQTGGYTF
.	TRBV7-9	.	TRBJ2-7	TGTGCCAGCAGCCATGGACACGTCTCCTACGAGCAGTACTTC	CASSHGHVSYEQYF
.	TRBV6-4	TRBD1	TRBJ1-3	TGTGCCAGCAGTGTGTCCGGGACAGGGTATTCTGGAAACACCATATATTTT	CASSVSGTGYSGNTIYF
.	TRBV6-5	.	TRBJ1-2	TGTGCCAGCAGTCTAGGACAGACCATCTATGGCTACACCTTC	CASSLGQTIYGYTF
.	TRBV4-3	.	TRBJ2-7	TGCGCCAGCAGCCAGGGGATGAGAAAAGATTCCTACGAGCAGTACTTC	CASSQGMRKDSYEQYF
few	TRBV28	TRBD2	TRBJ2-5	TGTGCCAGCAGTTTATTGGAGACTAGCGATGAGCAGTACTTC	CASSLLETSDEQYF
.	TRBV7-6	.	TRBJ2-5	TGTGCCAGCAGCTTAGCTGGGCCCCCCACCCAGTACTTC	CASSLAGPPTQYF
.	TRBV29-1	TRBD2	TRBJ2-5	TGCAGCGCCCGACTAGCGAACTACAATGAGCAGTACTTC	CSARLANYNEQYF
few	TRBV12-3/TRBV12-4	.	TRBJ2-1	TGTGCCAGCAGTTTAGTAGAGGTTGAGCAGTTCTTC	CASSLVEVEQFF
.	TRBV25-1	.	TRBJ1-4	TGTGCCAGCAGTGGAGGGGCAACTAATGAAAAACTGTTTTTT	CASSGGATNEKLFF
few	TRBV25-1	.	TRBJ1-2	TGTGCCAGCAGTTCAAGACGGCACCTAAACTATGGCTACACCTTC	CASSSRRHLNYGYTF